This TCR beta chain was captured in a study of T cell responses to AZD1222 COVID-19 vaccine. The study, taken as a whole, reports: With dominance at 160-218 and 743-854, vaccine-associated CD4 TCRs spanned spike. Just six AZD1222 recipients tested seropositive at baseline. Unmutated variant regions reportedly attract nearly half of all spike-specific TCRs.

Libraries were prepared by immunoSEQ multiplex PCR; TCRdb keeps only in-frame clonotypes and omits some of them. The data contain about 130,000 clones, roughly 90% of them singletons. With 0 bases removed from V and 9 bases from J, the gap between germline ends came to 12 bases. This CDR3 has 13 residues. Germline values: CDR1 SGDLS, CDR2 YYNGEE. About this clone itself: Its antigen remains unidentified.

Material: peripheral blood, obtained on day 0 of AZD1222 vaccination. The chain recombines TRBV9 with TRBJ1-1; TRBD1 might be the D (5 bases). This receptor was taken from an adult in good health. The DNA for the CDR3 is TGTGCCAGCAGCGTAGAGGGGCAGCGGAAAGCTTTCTTT. Translating it yields CASSVEGQRKAFF.